One sample yielded the 17 T cell receptor beta chains listed below, sequenced in a study of blood T cell repertoires in COVID-19. Sequenced by immunoSEQ multiplex PCR; TCRdb stores in-frame clones only, minus some. Of about 310,000 clones listed, 70% to 90% are singletons. Sequenced material: PBMCs or T cells enriched from blood (not recorded which). The receptors stem from a woman in her 40s who had recovered from COVID-19.

The J gene is TRBJ2-5, the V gene TRBV5-4, with TRBD1 as a possible D gene (5 bases). The CDR3 spans 14 residues. V lost 4 bases to trimming and J lost 3 bases, with 13 bases between them. Germline CDR1 and CDR2: SGHNT and YYREEE (reference sequence). As DNA, the CDR3 is TGTGCCAGCAGCGGGGCGGTACAAGAAGAGACCCAGTACTTC. Its translation is CASSGAVQEETQYF.

This clone was seen once. The chain carries TRBV15 and TRBJ2-2, with TRBD1 as a possible D gene (6 bases). CDR1 is LNHNV, CDR2 YYDKDF, per germline (reference sequence). CDR3 length: 15 amino acids. With 0 bases removed from V and 5 bases from J, the gap between germline ends came to 10 bases. CDR3 in DNA: TGTGCCACCAGCAGAGATCTCAGGGGTACCGGGGAGCTGTTTTTT. The encoded protein is CATSRDLRGTGELFF.

The genes are TRBV5-4 and TRBJ1-4, with D tentatively TRBD1 (5 bases). Per germline, CDR1 SGHNT and CDR2 YYREEE (reference sequence). V lost 0 bases and J 8 bases, leaving 8 bases between the germline ends. CDR3 size: 13 residues. The CDR3: CASSLDRREKLFF. The DNA for the CDR3 is TGTGCCAGCAGCTTGGACAGGCGGGAAAAACTGTTTTTT.

This chain connects TRBV4-3 to TRBJ1-1; TRBD1 might be the D (6 bases). The CDR3 covers 16 residues. Germline V gives CDR1 LGHNA, CDR2 YSLEER. V was pared by 1 base and J by 0 bases, with 12 bases between. CDR3 bases: TGCGCCAGCAGCCAAGGACACAGGGACATGAACACTGAAGCTTTCTTT. Amino acid sequence: CASSQGHRDMNTEAFF.

The V and J genes are TRBV2 and TRBJ1-2; TRBD1 matches 10 bases. From germline, CDR1 is SNHLY and CDR2 FYNNEI. The CDR3 length is 13 residues. Trimming cost V 7 bases and J 4 bases; bases outside gene matches: 3. The CDR3 nucleotides read TGTGCCAGCATCGGACAGGGGGTCTATGGCTACACCTTC. Protein sequence: CASIGQGVYGYTF.

The gene calls are TRBV24-1 and TRBJ1-3; D remains unclear. Germline CDR1 reads KGHDR; CDR2 reads SFDVKD. This CDR3 is built from 15 residues. V lost 4 bases, J lost 1 base, and 10 bases lay in between. The CDR3 DNA follows: TGTGCCACCAGTGACCCCGCGTTGTCTGGAAACACCATATATTTT. It translates to CATSDPALSGNTIYF.

The chain joins TRBV24-1 to TRBJ1-3; D possibly corresponds to TRBD1 (6 bases). Looked up from germline, CDR1 is KGHDR and CDR2 is SFDVKD. This CDR3 contains 15 residues. V lost 4 bases, J lost 0 bases, and 9 bases lay in between. The CDR3 is CATSDGQSSGNTIYF. For the CDR3, the DNA is TGTGCCACCAGTGACGGACAGAGCTCTGGAAACACCATATATTTT.

This chain joins TRBV29-1 and TRBJ1-1; 7 bases line up with TRBD1. The germline V gene has CDR1 SQVTM and CDR2 ANQGSEA. The CDR3 has 13 amino acids. V lost 6 bases to trimming and J lost 3 bases; unmatched junction nucleotides: 7. For the CDR3, the DNA is TGCAGCGTAGCCGACAGGGCGGACACTGAAGCTTTCTTT. It encodes CSVADRADTEAFF.

The chain employs TRBV5-6 and TRBJ1-6; 8 bases are a match to TRBD1. CDR3 length equals 17 residues. Germline CDR1 reads SGHDT; CDR2 reads YYEEEE. Trimming took 4 bases from V and 6 from J; bases not matched to a gene: 12. The CDR3, as DNA: TGTGCCAGCAGCCGGGAAGGACAGGGTGTCAGTAATTCACCCCTCCACTTT. Protein product: CASSREGQGVSNSPLHF.

The chain links TRBV18 to TRBJ1-5; D call uncertain. This CDR3 is 16 amino acids long. Looked up from germline, CDR1 is KGHSH and CDR2 is LQKENI. Trimming pared 2 bases from V and 2 bases from J, leaving 13 bases between. The CDR3: CASSPKIPEGNQPQHF. The DNA of the CDR3 is TGTGCCAGCTCACCAAAGATACCGGAGGGCAATCAGCCCCAGCATTTT.

The V call is TRBV4-2, the J call TRBJ1-1; 8 nucleotides match TRBD1. The trim removed 2 bases at V and 2 bases at J, leaving 7 bases unmatched. Germline V CDR1 and CDR2: LGHNA, YNFKEQ. The CDR3 is 16 amino acids. CDR3 protein: CASSQTSDRGNTEAFF. The CDR3 DNA follows: TGTGCCAGCAGCCAAACCTCCGACAGGGGTAACACTGAAGCTTTCTTT.

The chain joins TRBV9 to TRBJ2-1, with 10 bases aligning to TRBD2. Germline lookup yields CDR1 SGDLS and CDR2 YYNGEE. CDR3 size: 14 residues. Unmatched junction bases numbered 10, after V lost 8 bases and J lost 8 bases. The CDR3 protein is CASSRSGGDDEQFF. The CDR3 coding sequence is TGTGCCAGTTCTAGGAGCGGGGGGGATGATGAGCAGTTCTTC.

The genes are TRBV10-2 and TRBJ1-1, with 7 bases matching TRBD1. V shed 3 bases and J 10 bases; nucleotides not matched to a gene: 8. The CDR3 is made up of 13 amino acids. Germline V gene sequence: CDR1 WSHSY, CDR2 SAAADI. The CDR3 protein is CASSEQGLRVAFF. CDR3 DNA: TGCGCCAGCAGTGAACAGGGGCTGCGAGTAGCTTTCTTT.

This clone was counted only a few times. The chain combines TRBV28 with TRBJ2-7; a weak D match, TRBD1 (6 bases). Germline V lookup: CDR1 MDHEN, CDR2 SYDVKM. The CDR3 has 13 amino acids. Trimming stripped 9 bases from V and 2 bases from J, with 14 bases between. CDR3 bases: TGTGCCAGTTATGGGACACCCACCTACGAGCAGTACTTC. Protein product: CASYGTPTYEQYF.

J is TRBJ2-3 and V is TRBV10-3; 10 bases agree with TRBD1. This CDR3 has 14 residues. V gave up 8 bases and J gave up 5 bases; unmatched junction bases: 7. The V gene's germline CDR1 is ENHRY and CDR2 SYGVKD. The CDR3 DNA reads TGTGCCATCGACAGGGGGCAAAAGGGAGATACGCAGTATTTT. This encodes CAIDRGQKGDTQYF.

The chain has TRBV28 and TRBJ2-2; the D gene is possibly TRBD1 (6 bases). From germline, CDR1 is MDHEN and CDR2 SYDVKM. V lost 5 bases to trimming and J lost 0 bases, with 13 bases between them. The CDR3 runs 16 residues. CDR3 coding DNA: TGTGCCAGCAGTGCGCAGACAGGTGCGAACACCGGGGAGCTGTTTTTT. It encodes CASSAQTGANTGELFF.

The V and J genes are TRBV11-2 and TRBJ2-3; perhaps TRBD2 as D (6 bases). CDR3 size: 15 residues. Deletions cut 1 base from V and 1 base from J, with 9 bases between. Per the germline V gene, CDR1 is SGHAT and CDR2 is FQNNGV. The CDR3 region is CASSLGWGGTDTQYF. CDR3 nucleotides: TGTGCCAGCAGCTTAGGGTGGGGGGGCACAGATACGCAGTATTTT.